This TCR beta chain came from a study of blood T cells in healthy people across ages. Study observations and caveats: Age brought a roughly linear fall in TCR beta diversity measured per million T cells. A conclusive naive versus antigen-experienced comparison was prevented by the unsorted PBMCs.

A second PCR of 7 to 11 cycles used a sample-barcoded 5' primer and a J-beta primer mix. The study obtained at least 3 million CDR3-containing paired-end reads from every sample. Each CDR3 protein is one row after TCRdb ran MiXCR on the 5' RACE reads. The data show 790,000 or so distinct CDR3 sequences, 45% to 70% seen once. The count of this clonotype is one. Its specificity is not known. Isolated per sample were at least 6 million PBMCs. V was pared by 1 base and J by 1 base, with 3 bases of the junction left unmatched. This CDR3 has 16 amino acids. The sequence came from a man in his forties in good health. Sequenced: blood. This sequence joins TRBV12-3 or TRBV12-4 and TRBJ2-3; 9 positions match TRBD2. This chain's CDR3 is CASSLGRGGRTDTQYF. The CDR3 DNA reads TGTGCCAGCAGTTTAGGGCGGGGGGGGCGCACAGATACGCAGTATTTT.